A single sample is the source of the 29 T cell receptor beta chains below, sequenced in a study of vaccination and CD4 T cells after COVID-19. Cultured CD4+ T cells had their DNA profiled by the Oncomine TCR Beta short-read assay. TCRdb passed the PCR reads through MiXCR, listing each CDR3 protein once. The sample has around 20,000 distinct CDR3 sequences, about 40% seen once. The antigens of these receptors remain unknown. Specified treatment: roughly 10-day PBMC culture with coronavirus spike peptide pools or control peptides (ViraFEST assay). The sample consisted of CD4+ T cells from blood, cultured in vitro, taken before SARS-CoV-2 vaccination. The receptors were gathered from a human donor who had recovered from COVID-19.

The chain joins TRBV7-2 to TRBJ1-6; tentatively, D is TRBD1 (5 bases). From germline, CDR1 is SGHTA and CDR2 FQGNSA. The length of the CDR3 is 12 residues. Trimming removed 6 bases at V and 14 bases at J, with 14 bases between. For the CDR3, the DNA is TGTGCCAGCAGACATGGGGCTGGGGCCCTCCACTTT. Protein: CASRHGAGALHF.

This clonotype was observed a handful of times. The chain uses TRBV27 and TRBJ1-1, with TRBD1 matching over 8 bases. The CDR3 has 18 residues. CDR1 is MNHEY and CDR2 is SMNVEV in the germline V gene (reference sequence). V was pared by 5 bases and J by 4 bases, with 18 bases of the junction left unmatched. This CDR3 is CASSRQGAPVVRGTEAFF. CDR3 DNA sequence: TGTGCCAGCAGTCGTCAGGGGGCACCGGTTGTAAGAGGCACTGAAGCTTTCTTT.

This clonotype occurred a few times. The chain combines TRBV7-2 with TRBJ2-7, with no clear D. V was cut by 1 base and J by 5 bases, with 6 bases left in between. Germline CDR1 and CDR2: SGHTA and FQGNSA. CDR3 length: 12 residues. CDR3 sequence reads: CASSLVVHEQYF. The CDR3 DNA reads as TGTGCCAGCAGCTTAGTGGTCCACGAGCAGTACTTC.

V is TRBV6-4 and J is TRBJ1-2, with a possible D match to TRBD1 (5 bases). Germline lookup yields CDR1 MRHNA and CDR2 SNTAGT. The CDR3 totals 13 residues. V was cut by 6 bases and J by 6 bases, with 14 bases left in between. CDR3 coding DNA: TGTGCCAGCAGCGGGACGGGGCGGGATGGCTACACCTTC. It translates to CASSGTGRDGYTF.

In nucleotides, the CDR3 is TGTGCCAGCAGTGGCCCCTACGAGCAGTACTTC. As protein: CASSGPYEQYF. This chain uses TRBV6-1 with TRBJ2-7, with D uncertain. This CDR3 has 11 amino acids. V lost 4 bases and J 2 bases, leaving 3 bases between the germline ends. CDR1 is MNHNS, CDR2 SASEGT, per germline.

This clonotype was picked up a small number of times. The chain employs TRBV20-1 and TRBJ1-5; 7 positions agree with TRBD1. CDR3 length: 13 residues. Germline trimming cut 6 bases from V and 5 bases from J; bases unmatched to any gene: 7. From germline, CDR1 is DFQATT and CDR2 SNEGSKA (reference sequence). The CDR3 DNA is TGCAGTGCCAACAGGGGCAAGGATCAGCCCCAGCATTTT. This gives the protein CSANRGKDQPQHF.

In its sample, this clonotype was seen a few times. The J gene is TRBJ1-1, the V gene TRBV28; TRBD1 is a possible D gene (5 bases). The V and J ends lost 5 bases and 8 bases respectively, with 12 bases between them. CDR3 size: 12 residues. Looked up from germline, CDR1 is MDHEN and CDR2 is SYDVKM. CDR3 DNA: TGTGCCAGCAGTGAAAGGGGTCGGGAAGCTTTCTTT. This encodes CASSERGREAFF.

The chain combines TRBV21-1 with TRBJ1-5. TRBV21-1 counts as a pseudogene. The CDR3 contains 13 residues. This CDR3 reads CASLLQNNQPQHF. CDR3 nucleotides: TGTGCCAGCTTGTTACAAAACAATCAGCCCCAGCATTTT.

This chain uses TRBV20-1 with TRBJ1-2; the D gene is possibly TRBD1 (5 bases). V was cut by 6 bases and J by 1 base, with 12 bases left in between. CDR3 length: 13 residues. CDR1 is DFQATT, CDR2 SNEGSKA, per germline (reference sequence). The chain's CDR3 is CSAPRRDNYGYTF. The CDR3 nucleotides read TGCAGTGCCCCCCGCAGGGATAACTATGGCTACACCTTC.

In this sample, this clonotype turned up a few times. The chain uses TRBV6-5 and TRBJ2-3, with 9 positions matching TRBD2. From germline, CDR1 is MNHEY and CDR2 SVGAGI. The CDR3 loop spans 16 amino acids. The trim removed 0 bases at V and 2 bases at J, leaving 3 bases unmatched. In nucleotides, the CDR3 is TGTGCCAGCAGTTACTCTAGCGGGAGCCCCACAGATACGCAGTATTTT. Residues: CASSYSSGSPTDTQYF.

CDR3 amino acids: CASSAGPKDNEQFF. The CDR3 bases are TGTGCCAGCTCCGCGGGCCCGAAGGACAATGAGCAGTTCTTC. This chain uses TRBV18 with TRBJ2-1, with D maybe TRBD2 (5 bases). There are 14 residues in the CDR3. V was clipped by 6 bases and J by 5 bases, with 14 bases between them. Germline values: CDR1 KGHSH, CDR2 LQKENI.

V is TRBV4-3 and J is TRBJ1-5, with TRBD1 as a possible D gene (6 bases). Trimming removed 0 bases from V and 0 bases from J, with 6 bases in between. The germline gives CDR1 LGHNA, CDR2 YSLEER. This CDR3 region has 15 residues. The DNA of the CDR3 is TGCGCCAGCAGCCAAGAGACAGGTAGCAATCAGCCCCAGCATTTT. This encodes CASSQETGSNQPQHF.

This chain joins TRBV28 and TRBJ1-5; 8 nucleotides agree with TRBD1. This CDR3 contains 18 residues. Germline V gene lookup returns CDR1 MDHEN and CDR2 SYDVKM. V was pared by 3 bases and J by 0 bases, with 10 bases of the junction left unmatched. CDR3 nucleotide sequence: TGTGCCAGCAGTTTCCTGAACAGGGGGGGATATAGCAATCAGCCCCAGCATTTT. Protein sequence: CASSFLNRGGYSNQPQHF.

This clonotype occurred once. The rearrangement links TRBV9 to TRBJ2-7, with TRBD2 matching 12 bases. Germline CDR1 SGDLS, CDR2 YYNGEE. The CDR3 consists of 16 residues. Trimming took 4 bases from V and 2 from J; bases not matched to a gene: 7. This CDR3 is CASSPQGLAGTYEQYF. For the CDR3, the DNA is TGTGCCAGCAGCCCCCAAGGACTAGCGGGAACCTACGAGCAGTACTTC. The full variable domain, with the rest looked up from reference TRBV9 and TRBJ2-7, is DSGVTQTPKHLITATGQRVTLRCSPRSGDLSVYWYQQSLDQGLQFLIQYYNGEERAKGNILERFSAQQFPDLHSELNLSSLELGDSALYFCASSPQGLAGTYEQYFGPGTRLTVT.

The J gene is TRBJ1-5, the V gene TRBV28; D unresolved. Between the trimmed V and J ends, which lost 6 bases and 1 base, there was a span of 13 bases. The CDR3 covers 15 residues. Germline V CDR1 and CDR2: MDHEN, SYDVKM. The CDR3: CASSREEGSNQPQHF. The CDR3 DNA follows: TGTGCCAGCAGCCGGGAGGAGGGAAGCAATCAGCCCCAGCATTTT.

This chain uses TRBV2 with TRBJ1-6, with D uncertain. Germline values: CDR1 SNHLY, CDR2 FYNNEI. The CDR3 is made up of 14 amino acids. The V end was cut by 4 bases, the J end by 6 bases, with 10 bases between. CDR3 in DNA: TGTGCCAGCAGTGTGATGGAGACTAATTCACCCCTCCACTTT. It yields the protein CASSVMETNSPLHF.

This clonotype was found a few times. J is TRBJ2-2 and V is TRBV7-9, with D maybe TRBD1 (6 bases). Trimming took 0 bases from V and 7 from J, leaving 15 bases between them. This CDR3 has 16 residues. In germline, CDR1 is SEHNR, CDR2 FQNEAQ (reference sequence). The CDR3 here is CASSLAGLRGNGELFF. In DNA form, the CDR3 reads TGTGCCAGCAGCTTAGCAGGATTAAGGGGGAACGGGGAGCTGTTTTTT.

This chain uses TRBV28 with TRBJ1-2; D unresolved. CDR1 MDHEN and CDR2 SYDVKM come from the germline V gene. Trimming cost V 7 bases and J 1 base, with 13 bases left between them. CDR3 length: 14 residues. This CDR3 is CASTSPGFNYGYTF. In nucleotides, the CDR3 is TGTGCCAGCACCTCCCCGGGATTTAACTATGGCTACACCTTC.

The chain joins TRBV5-1 to TRBJ1-5; maybe TRBD1 (6 bases). Germline V lookup: CDR1 SGHRS, CDR2 YFSETQ. The CDR3 is 14 residues long. V lost 4 bases to trimming and J lost 8 bases, with 16 bases between them. CDR3 in amino acids: CASSTGRPGEPQHF. Written as DNA, the CDR3 is TGCGCCAGCAGCACGGGACGGCCAGGGGAGCCCCAGCATTTT.

The chain combines TRBV19 with TRBJ2-5, with TRBD2 identical over 10 bases. CDR1 is LNHDA, CDR2 SQIVND, per germline (reference sequence). Trimming at V came to 9 bases and at J to 5 bases, leaving 15 bases not matched to a gene. This CDR3 has 16 residues. The CDR3 reads CASKLASGSPRETQYF. As DNA, the CDR3 is TGTGCCAGCAAGTTGGCTAGCGGGAGCCCCAGGGAGACCCAGTACTTC.

This clonotype was counted a few times. CDR3 DNA sequence: TGTGCCAGCAGCTTAGCCGGATGGACAGGCACCGGGGAGCTGTTTTTT. Its translation is CASSLAGWTGTGELFF. The chain carries TRBV7-8 and TRBJ2-2, with 7 positions matching TRBD1. Germline assignment: CDR1 SGHVS and CDR2 FQNEAQ. J lost 4 bases, V lost 0 bases, and 5 bases had no gene match. This CDR3 region has 16 residues. Looking up the rest from reference TRBV7-8 and TRBJ2-2 gives the full variable domain: GAGVSQSPRYKVAKRGQDVALRCDPISGHVSLFWYQQALGQGPEFLTYFQNEAQLDKSGLPSDRFFAERPEGSVSTLKIQRTQQEDSAVYLCASSLAGWTGTGELFFGEGSRLTVL.

V is TRBV6-1 and J is TRBJ1-6; D remains ambiguous. V dropped 4 bases and J dropped 7 bases, with 11 bases sitting between them. This CDR3 has 14 residues. Germline V CDR1 and CDR2: MNHNS, SASEGT. The DNA for the CDR3 is TGTGCCAGCAGTGCTGCCTTGAGGAATTCACCCCTCCACTTT. Amino acid sequence: CASSAALRNSPLHF.

The chain joins TRBV2 to TRBJ1-5; 7 bases line up with TRBD1. The ends lost 5 bases at V and 0 bases at J; junction bases unmatched: 13. CDR1 SNHLY and CDR2 FYNNEI come from the germline V gene. The CDR3 sequence is 18 residues long. DNA of the CDR3: TGTGCCAGCAGTACCCTCCGGGACAGCCTATATAGCAATCAGCCCCAGCATTTT. The encoded protein is CASSTLRDSLYSNQPQHF. The variable domain in full, completed from reference TRBV2 and TRBJ1-5, reads EPEVTQTPSHQVTQMGQEVILRCVPISNHLYFYWYRQILGQKVEFLVSFYNNEISEKSEIFDDQFSVERPDGSNFTLKIRSTKLEDSAMYFCASSTLRDSLYSNQPQHFGDGTRLSIL.

The chain carries TRBV20-1 and TRBJ2-1; D is possibly TRBD2 (6 bases). Looked up from germline, CDR1 is DFQATT and CDR2 is SNEGSKA (reference sequence). V was pared by 0 bases and J by 2 bases, with 11 bases between. The CDR3 covers 15 residues. CDR3: CSARERGSTYNEQFF. CDR3 sequence (DNA): TGCAGTGCTAGAGAGCGGGGATCGACCTACAATGAGCAGTTCTTC.

By its share, this clonotype is medium-sized. This chain joins TRBV7-2 and TRBJ1-2, with a tentative D call TRBD1 (5 bases). The V end was cut by 1 base, the J end by 2 bases, with 8 bases between. The CDR3 length is 14 residues. CDR1 and CDR2 (germline): SGHTA, FQGNSA. The CDR3 bases are TGTGCCAGCAGCTTAGTGGGACTCAACTATGGCTACACCTTC. It specifies CASSLVGLNYGYTF. The full variable domain, rest sourced from reference TRBV7-2 and TRBJ1-2, is GAGVSQSPSNKVTEKGKDVELRCDPISGHTALYWYRQSLGQGLEFLIYFQGNSAPDKSGLPSDRFSAERTGGSVSTLTIQRTQQEDSAVYLCASSLVGLNYGYTFGSGTRLTVV.

This chain uses TRBV7-2 with TRBJ1-2, with D perhaps matching TRBD1 (5 bases). The CDR3 sequence is 15 residues long. Germline loops: CDR1 SGHTA, CDR2 FQGNSA. Trimming removed 1 base from V and 2 bases from J, with 11 bases in between. The CDR3 coding sequence is TGTGCCAGCAGCTTAGTAGTTCGGGACAACTATGGCTACACCTTC. Residues: CASSLVVRDNYGYTF.

This clonotype was found a few times. J is TRBJ2-2 and V is TRBV27; D unclear. V was clipped by 0 bases and J by 4 bases, with 9 bases between them. Germline CDR1 is MNHEY and CDR2 is SMNVEV (reference sequence). This CDR3 spans 15 amino acids. The CDR3 DNA reads as TGTGCCAGCAGTTTATCTAAGGGCTTCACCGGGGAGCTGTTTTTT. Amino acid sequence: CASSLSKGFTGELFF.

This clonotype has a handful of counts. CDR3 in DNA: TGTGCCAGCAGTCATCGGGACGCTGGGCGTGGCTACACCTTC. It codes for CASSHRDAGRGYTF. This chain uses TRBV12-3 or TRBV12-4 with TRBJ1-2, with D possibly TRBD1 on 5 matching bases. There are 14 residues in the CDR3. Trimming shortened V by 5 bases and J by 7 bases, and 17 bases separated the two germline ends.

The gene calls are TRBV24-1 and TRBJ2-2, with no clear D. The length of the CDR3 is 13 residues. V lost 3 bases, J lost 6 bases, and 7 bases lay in between. Germline V gene data show CDR1 as KGHDR and CDR2 as SFDVKD. This CDR3 reads CATSDVGPGELFF. Written as DNA, the CDR3 is TGTGCCACCAGTGATGTCGGGCCCGGGGAGCTGTTTTTT.